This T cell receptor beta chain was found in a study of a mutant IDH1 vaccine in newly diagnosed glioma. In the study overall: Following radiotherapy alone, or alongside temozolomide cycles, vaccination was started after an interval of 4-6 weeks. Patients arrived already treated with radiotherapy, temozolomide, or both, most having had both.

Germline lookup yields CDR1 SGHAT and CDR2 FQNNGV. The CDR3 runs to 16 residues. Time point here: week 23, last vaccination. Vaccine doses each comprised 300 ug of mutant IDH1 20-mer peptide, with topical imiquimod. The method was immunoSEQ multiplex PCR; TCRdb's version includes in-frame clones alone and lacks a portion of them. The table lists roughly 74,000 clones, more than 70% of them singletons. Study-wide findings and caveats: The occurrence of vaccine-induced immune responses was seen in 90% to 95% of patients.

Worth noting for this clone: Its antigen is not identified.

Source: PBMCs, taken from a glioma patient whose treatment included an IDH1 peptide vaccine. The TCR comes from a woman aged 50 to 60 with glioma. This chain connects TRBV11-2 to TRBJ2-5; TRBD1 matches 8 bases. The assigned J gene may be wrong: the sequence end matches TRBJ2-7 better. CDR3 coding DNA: TGTGCCAGCAGCTTAGAGCAGGGGGCGCCGGCCTACGAGCAGTACTTC. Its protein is CASSLEQGAPAYEQYF.